This entry is about one TCR beta chain. The sample comes from a study of blood T cell repertoires in COVID-19. Germline CDR1 is MNHEY and CDR2 is SVGEGT. The CDR3 has 16 amino acids. V gave up 0 bases and J gave up 2 bases, with 13 bases separating them. Measured with immunoSEQ multiplex PCR; TCRdb has only the in-frame clones, and not every one. The profile shows some 100,000 clones, roughly 80% of them singletons. The chain carries TRBV6-2 or TRBV6-3 and TRBJ1-1, with D unresolved. This sequence originates from a man of 80 years or more with active or convalescent COVID-19. The sequencing input was peripheral blood. The CDR3 here is CASSYSSRQINTEAFF. In DNA form, the CDR3 reads TGTGCCAGCAGTTACTCGTCGCGGCAGATTAACACTGAAGCTTTCTTT.